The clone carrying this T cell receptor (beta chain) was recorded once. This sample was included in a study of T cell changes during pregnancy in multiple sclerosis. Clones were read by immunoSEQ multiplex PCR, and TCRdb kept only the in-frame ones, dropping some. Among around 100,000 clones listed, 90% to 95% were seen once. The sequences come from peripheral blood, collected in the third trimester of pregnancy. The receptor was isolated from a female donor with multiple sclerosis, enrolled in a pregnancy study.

Here the CDR3 reads CAISPDGLPWETQYF. DNA for the CDR3: TGTGCCATCAGCCCAGACGGACTCCCTTGGGAGACCCAGTACTTC. The rearrangement joins TRBV10-3 to TRBJ2-5; the D gene is possibly TRBD2 (5 bases). There are 15 residues in the CDR3. Germline values: CDR1 ENHRY, CDR2 SYGVKD. Trimming took off 6 bases at V and 5 bases at J, with 19 bases between the two ends.